The clone carrying this T cell receptor (beta chain) was observed a handful of times. Its target is unknown. The source of the sample is a study of cytomegalovirus exposure and HLA in healthy donors. V gave up 6 bases and J gave up 2 bases; unmatched junction bases: 3. The germline V gene encodes CDR1 SNHLY and CDR2 FYNNEI. This CDR3 is 13 amino acids long. The primer mix had 60 Vbeta and 13 Jbeta primers. Assay used: immunoSEQ multiplex PCR; TCRdb lists only in-frame clones, some missing. The sample comprises under 100,000 clones, roughly two thirds of which are singletons, and around 15% rests with the top ten. Study-level results: Later analysis suggested links between common viral pathogens and several top significant clusters. The study dropped some indistinguishable V segments, TRBV6-2 and TRBV6-3 among them. Most subjects' HLA-A and HLA-B alleles were reportedly predicted from TCR beta sequences. It was only CMV serostatus that was available as immune exposure information.

V is TRBV2 and J is TRBJ2-5; 7 bases are shared with TRBD1. This clonotype was sampled from a woman aged 50 to 60 in good health and CMV-seropositive. Sample: PBMCs. The CDR3 coding sequence is TGTGCCAGCAGGACAGGGAGACAAGAGACCCAGTACTTC. Translating gives CASRTGRQETQYF.